The rows below give T cell receptor beta chains drawn from one sample of a study of PD-1 blockade in classical Hodgkin lymphoma. Only in-frame clones appear in the TCRdb table, and some are missing; sequencing was by immunoSEQ multiplex PCR. The sample yields approximately 52,000 clones, approximately 73% seen once. The sample was peripheral blood mononuclear cells (PBMCs), taken before the second cycle of nivolumab. All receptors come from a human donor with classical Hodgkin lymphoma. The CDR3 runs from the conserved cysteine through the conserved F or W. A D gene is named only where the DNA matches it firmly. Clone size is stated in some rows and not others, as once, few, many or a class when expanded.

V	size	D	J	CDR3	DNA
TRBV19	-	-	TRBJ1-5	CASSIGAVQPQHF	TGTGCCAGTAGTATAGGTGCGGTTCAGCCCCAGCATTTT
TRBV13	once	-	TRBJ1-1	CASSPRRGRNEAFF	TGTGCCAGCAGCCCCCGGCGAGGCCGCAATGAAGCTTTCTTT
TRBV29-1	-	-	TRBJ2-3	CSARGSDTQYF	TGCAGCGCACGGGGCTCAGATACGCAGTATTTT
TRBV11-2	-	TRBD1	TRBJ2-7	CASSGWTGGFEQYF	TGTGCCAGCAGCGGGTGGACAGGGGGTTTCGAGCAGTACTTC
TRBV11-2	-	-	TRBJ2-3	CASSPNTVRTDTQYF	TGTGCCAGCAGCCCTAACACGGTCCGGACAGATACGCAGTATTTT
TRBV6-5	-	-	TRBJ1-1	CASNGGMNTEAFF	TGTGCCTCAAACGGGGGCATGAACACTGAAGCTTTCTTT
TRBV7-2	-	-	TRBJ1-1	CASSLRTANTEAFF	TGTGCCAGCAGCCTTCGGACGGCGAACACTGAAGCTTTCTTT
TRBV30	once	-	TRBJ2-1	CAWSREVANNEQFF	TGTGCCTGGAGCCGGGAAGTCGCTAACAATGAGCAGTTCTTC
TRBV7-9	few	-	TRBJ1-3	CASSTNLLGNTIYF	TGTGCCAGCAGCACCAATCTACTTGGAAACACCATATATTTT
TRBV6-5	-	-	TRBJ2-2	CASSYPQSTGELFF	TGTGCCAGCAGTTACCCACAGAGCACCGGGGAGCTGTTTTTT
TRBV5-1	-	TRBD2	TRBJ2-3	CASSLELAGEMVTQYF	TGCGCCAGCAGCTTGGAGCTAGCGGGAGAGATGGTTACGCAGTATTTT
TRBV7-2	-	-	TRBJ1-4	CASSLDPGTPKLFF	TGTGCCAGCAGCTTAGACCCTGGAACCCCTAAACTGTTTTTT
TRBV30	-	-	TRBJ1-4	CAWRGADEKLFF	TGTGCCTGGAGGGGGGCTGATGAAAAACTGTTTTTT
TRBV7-2	-	-	TRBJ2-7	CASSLRGRTELTYEQYF	TGTGCCAGCAGCCTTCGGGGGAGGACAGAACTAACCTACGAGCAGTACTTC
TRBV7-3	many	TRBD2	TRBJ2-3	CASSPRLAGGTDTQYF	TGTGCCAGCAGCCCCCGACTAGCGGGGGGCACAGATACGCAGTATTTT
TRBV18	few	TRBD1	TRBJ1-2	CASSTRQGPPEGYTF	TGTGCCAGCTCAACACGACAGGGGCCCCCCGAAGGCTACACCTTC
TRBV30	-	-	TRBJ2-2	CAWLGHPEKGELFF	TGTGCCTGGCTTGGACACCCCGAAAAAGGGGAGCTGTTTTTT
TRBV28	-	-	TRBJ2-7	CASSGGRGRESYEQYF	TGTGCCAGCAGTGGGGGGCGGGGCAGGGAGTCCTACGAGCAGTACTTC
TRBV27	many	-	TRBJ1-2	CASSLAVTNYGYTF	TGTGCCAGCAGTTTGGCGGTTACAAACTATGGCTACACCTTC
TRBV25-1	-	TRBD2	TRBJ2-7	CASSGWTRRSGITYEQYF	TGTGCCAGCAGTGGGTGGACCCGGAGGAGCGGGATTACCTACGAGCAGTACTTC
TRBV4-2	-	TRBD2	TRBJ2-7	CASSSDLAGGPEQYF	TGTGCCAGCAGCTCGGATCTAGCGGGAGGGCCCGAGCAGTACTTC
TRBV6-6	-	TRBD2	TRBJ2-7	CASSYSSSGVLEQYF	TGTGCCAGCAGTTACTCGTCTAGCGGTGTGTTGGAGCAGTACTTC
TRBV28	-	-	TRBJ1-1	CASNERNTEAFF	TGTGCCAGCAATGAACGGAACACTGAAGCTTTCTTT
TRBV7-9	-	TRBD2	TRBJ2-7	CASSLDKREVPTYEQYF	TGTGCCAGCAGCTTAGACAAGCGGGAGGTTCCTACCTACGAGCAGTACTTC
TRBV10-2	-	TRBD2	TRBJ2-7	CASRRLAGGLYEQYF	TGCGCCAGCAGAAGACTAGCGGGCGGACTCTACGAGCAGTACTTC
TRBV7-2	-	TRBD1	TRBJ1-1	CASSSKGQGSSEAFF	TGTGCCAGCAGCTCAAAGGGACAGGGGAGCTCTGAAGCTTTCTTT
TRBV7-3	-	-	TRBJ1-2	CASSLRGSPGNNYGYTF	TGTGCCAGCAGCTTAAGGGGGAGCCCTGGGAATAACTATGGCTACACCTTC
TRBV11-2	few	-	TRBJ2-2	CASSSLALTGELFF	TGTGCCAGCAGCTCCTTAGCGTTGACCGGGGAGCTGTTTTTT
TRBV7-6	-	-	TRBJ2-7	CASSLQGTRMASGYEQYF	TGTGCCAGCAGCCTACAGGGGACGCGCATGGCTAGCGGGTACGAGCAGTACTTC
TRBV2	-	-	TRBJ2-7	CASKQGSYSYEQYF	TGTGCCAGCAAACAGGGATCCTACTCCTACGAGCAGTACTTC
TRBV19	-	-	TRBJ2-3	CASSDRPIDTDTQYF	TGTGCCAGTAGTGACAGGCCTATAGACACAGATACGCAGTATTTT
TRBV9	-	TRBD1	TRBJ2-2	CASSLRQGPTSGELFF	TGTGCCAGCAGCTTACGACAGGGCCCCACCTCCGGGGAGCTGTTTTTT
TRBV27	-	-	TRBJ1-1	CASSLAAGPGAFF	TGTGCCAGCAGTTTAGCCGCCGGGCCGGGGGCTTTCTTT
TRBV6-6	once	-	TRBJ2-7	CASSYFATSYEQYF	TGTGCCAGCAGTTACTTTGCCACCTCCTACGAGCAGTACTTC
TRBV6-5	-	TRBD1	TRBJ2-1	CASSGQGSSEQFF	TGTGCCAGCAGTGGACAGGGGTCATCTGAGCAGTTCTTC
TRBV19	few	-	TRBJ2-1	CASSMARSSYNEQFF	TGTGCCAGTAGTATGGCCAGGAGCTCCTACAATGAGCAGTTCTTC